The next 21 T cell receptor beta chains were all read from a single sample in a study of identifying expanded T cells in peripheral blood. The protocol was immunoSEQ multiplex PCR, while the TCRdb copy is restricted to in-frame clones and leaves out a portion. The sample lists around 50,000 clones; approximately 89% were seen once. What was sequenced was blood. These TCRs come from a person between 18 and 75 years old in good health.

This clone came up once. The chain links TRBV11-2 to TRBJ1-1; D is perhaps TRBD1 (5 bases). This CDR3 has 15 residues. Trimming took 1 base from V and 1 from J, leaving 10 bases between them. CDR1 SGHAT and CDR2 FQNNGV come from the germline V gene. CDR3 bases: TGTGCCAGCAGCTTAGCGGGACCGACGAACACTGAAGCTTTCTTT. Amino acids: CASSLAGPTNTEAFF.

The CDR3 spells CASAGTGGEQYF. The CDR3 DNA is TGTGCCAGCGCCGGGACAGGGGGCGAGCAGTACTTC. The J gene is TRBJ2-7, the V gene TRBV6-5; 11 nucleotides agree with TRBD1. The CDR3 sequence is 12 residues long. V lost 8 bases and J lost 6; bases outside the gene matches: 3. The V gene's germline CDR1 is MNHEY and CDR2 SVGAGI.

The V gene is TRBV9, the J gene TRBJ1-2, with 8 bases fitting TRBD1. CDR3 length: 17 residues. V was clipped by 0 bases and J by 4 bases; unmatched bases: 11. Germline values: CDR1 SGDLS, CDR2 YYNGEE. CDR3 sequence (DNA): TGTGCCAGCAGCGTAGGACCCCCCCCGACAGGGGCCTATGGCTACACCTTC. Translating gives CASSVGPPPTGAYGYTF. Filled out from reference TRBV9 and TRBJ1-2, the complete variable domain reads DSGVTQTPKHLITATGQRVTLRCSPRSGDLSVYWYQQSLDQGLQFLIQYYNGEERAKGNILERFSAQQFPDLHSELNLSSLELGDSALYFCASSVGPPPTGAYGYTFGSGTRLTVV.

J is TRBJ2-7 and V is TRBV6-1; maybe TRBD1 (5 bases). The V end lost 4 bases, the J end lost 7 bases, and 17 bases lay between the germline ends. CDR3 length: 14 residues. CDR1 is MNHNS, CDR2 SASEGT, per germline. CDR3 in amino acids: CASSGTRYQGEQYF. CDR3 in DNA: TGTGCCAGCAGTGGGACAAGGTACCAGGGAGAGCAGTACTTC.

The chain employs TRBV7-2 and TRBJ2-3, with D possibly TRBD2 on 6 matching bases. Germline V gene data show CDR1 as SGHTA and CDR2 as FQGNSA. Trimming took off 1 base at V and 3 bases at J, with 8 bases between the two ends. The CDR3 runs to 14 residues. CDR3 in amino acids: CASSLVGLTDTQYF. CDR3 sequence (DNA): TGTGCCAGCAGCTTAGTGGGACTTACAGATACGCAGTATTTT.

The chain carries TRBV9 and TRBJ1-6; 9 bases map to TRBD1. The V and J ends lost 4 bases and 7 bases, in that order; junction bases with no gene match: 6. The CDR3 length is 15 residues. Germline loops: CDR1 SGDLS, CDR2 YYNGEE. The CDR3 protein is CASSSRTGDNSPLHF. In DNA, the CDR3 is TGTGCCAGCAGCTCTCGGACAGGGGACAATTCACCCCTCCACTTT.

This sequence joins TRBV11-3 and TRBJ2-1; 8 bases are a match to TRBD2. The trim removed 5 bases at V and 8 bases at J, leaving 5 bases unmatched. The CDR3 is 13 amino acids. CDR1 and CDR2 from the germline V gene are SGHNT and YENEEA. CDR3 bases: TGTGCCAGCAGCCTCCGGGAGGGCCATGAGCAGTTCTTC. It translates to CASSLREGHEQFF.

The chain uses TRBV7-9 and TRBJ2-7; possibly TRBD1 or TRBD2 for D (5 bases each). The CDR3 consists of 14 residues. Germline-derived CDR1 and CDR2 are SEHNR and FQNEAQ (reference sequence). Trimming took 5 bases from V and 2 from J, leaving 13 bases between them. CDR3 DNA: TGTGCCAGCAGCCTCGGGACGGATACCTACGAGCAGTACTTC. This translates into CASSLGTDTYEQYF.

There are a few counts of this clone. V is TRBV25-1 and J is TRBJ1-1; a weak D match, TRBD1 (5 bases). Trimming cost V 5 bases and J 0 bases, with 13 bases left between them. CDR3 length: 15 amino acids. CDR1 and CDR2 (germline): MGHDK, SYGVNS. The CDR3 loop reads CASSPMTALNTEAFF. The CDR3, as DNA: TGTGCCAGCAGTCCAATGACAGCGCTGAACACTGAAGCTTTCTTT.

The genes are TRBV7-2 and TRBJ2-7; weak D call: TRBD2 (6 bases). Per germline, CDR1 SGHTA and CDR2 FQGNSA. The CDR3 extends over 15 amino acids. V gave up 2 bases and J gave up 0 bases, with 11 bases separating them. The CDR3 DNA sequence: TGTGCCAGCAGCTTATTGGGCGGGACCTCCTACGAGCAGTACTTC. As protein: CASSLLGGTSYEQYF.

The chain recombines TRBV6-4 with TRBJ2-1, with D perhaps TRBD2 (5 bases). The germline V and J ends were trimmed by 0 bases and 12 bases, with 12 bases remaining between them. CDR1 is MRHNA, CDR2 SNTAGT, per germline. CDR3 length: 13 residues. The CDR3 DNA is TGTGCCAGCAGTGACTCCAGGACTGGTCCGCAGTTCTTC. As protein: CASSDSRTGPQFF.

This clone showed up just a few times. This chain uses TRBV4-2 with TRBJ2-7; TRBD1 agrees at 12 bases. The CDR3 extends over 17 amino acids. Germline V gene data show CDR1 as LGHNA and CDR2 as YNFKEQ. Trimming took 3 bases from V and 3 from J; bases not matched to a gene: 9. The CDR3 region has the DNA TGTGCCAGCAGCCAGGCTTACGGGACAGGGGGCGGCTACGAGCAGTACTTC. This sequence encodes CASSQAYGTGGGYEQYF.

The rearrangement uses TRBV5-1 and TRBJ1-1, with D possibly TRBD1 on 5 matching bases. CDR1 and CDR2 (germline): SGHRS, YFSETQ. The V end lost 2 bases, the J end lost 6 bases, and 17 bases lay between the germline ends. The CDR3 spans 15 residues. CDR3 loop: CASSLGQGLWAEAFF. CDR3 nucleotides: TGCGCCAGCAGCTTAGGCCAGGGACTGTGGGCTGAAGCTTTCTTT.

The rearrangement links TRBV7-2 to TRBJ1-6; 7 positions agree with TRBD1. The CDR3 runs to 15 residues. Germline V gene sequence: CDR1 SGHTA, CDR2 FQGNSA. The trim removed 5 bases at V and 5 bases at J, leaving 6 bases unmatched. The CDR3 coding sequence is TGTGCCAGCAGCCCCAGACAGGGAAATAATTCACCCCTCCACTTT. Translation gives CASSPRQGNNSPLHF. Combining the CDR3 with reference TRBV7-2 and TRBJ1-6 gives the whole variable domain GAGVSQSPSNKVTEKGKDVELRCDPISGHTALYWYRQSLGQGLEFLIYFQGNSAPDKSGLPSDRFSAERTGGSVSTLTIQRTQQEDSAVYLCASSPRQGNNSPLHFGNGTRLTVT.

The chain carries TRBV7-8 and TRBJ1-1; D perhaps matches TRBD1 (5 bases). The CDR3 extends over 13 amino acids. Trimming pared 2 bases from V and 11 bases from J, leaving 15 bases between. Germline lookup yields CDR1 SGHVS and CDR2 FQNEAQ. CDR3 in amino acids: CASSLRRGGGAFF. The CDR3 nucleotides read TGTGCCAGCAGCTTACGCCGGGGCGGTGGGGCTTTCTTT.

This clone turned up a few times. The V and J genes are TRBV4-2 and TRBJ2-3; D gene uncertain. Germline V gene lookup returns CDR1 LGHNA and CDR2 YNFKEQ. V lost 1 base, J lost 1 base, and 6 bases lay in between. The CDR3 sequence is 14 residues long. This CDR3 reads CASSQASGTDTQYF. The CDR3 DNA follows: TGTGCCAGCAGCCAAGCTTCGGGCACAGATACGCAGTATTTT.

The J gene is TRBJ2-7, the V gene TRBV7-3; D remains unclear. CDR1 is SGHTA and CDR2 is FQGTGA in the germline V gene. CDR3 length: 9 residues. Trimming left V 6 bases short and J 7 bases short, with 4 bases between. CDR3: CASSHEQYF. CDR3 bases: TGTGCCAGCAGTCATGAGCAGTACTTC.

The chain couples TRBV2 to TRBJ2-1; no clear D. V lost 4 bases and J lost 0, with 7 bases in between. The CDR3 covers 14 residues. Per the germline V gene, CDR1 is SNHLY and CDR2 is FYNNEI. The CDR3 is CASSARYSYNEQFF. The CDR3 region has the DNA TGTGCCAGCAGTGCCCGTTACTCCTACAATGAGCAGTTCTTC.

This chain uses TRBV6-4 with TRBJ2-1, with 9 bases aligning to TRBD1. CDR1 and CDR2 (germline): MRHNA, SNTAGT. The CDR3 consists of 12 residues. Unmatched junction bases numbered 4, after V lost 3 bases and J lost 13 bases. The CDR3 sequence: CASSEGQGNQFF. The CDR3 DNA reads as TGTGCCAGCAGTGAGGGACAGGGCAATCAGTTCTTC.

A single count supports this clone. The rearrangement links TRBV29-1 to TRBJ2-5, with 7 bases that match TRBD2. J lost 5 bases, V lost 0 bases, and 15 bases had no gene match. The CDR3 has 17 residues. Germline V gene data show CDR1 as SQVTM and CDR2 as ANQGSEA. The CDR3 loop reads CSVEDLTGWRRGETQYF. CDR3 nucleotides: TGCAGCGTTGAAGATCTTACCGGGTGGCGGCGGGGGGAGACCCAGTACTTC.

The rearrangement links TRBV7-2 to TRBJ2-6; 9 positions agree with TRBD1. The V and J ends lost 5 bases and 2 bases, in that order; junction bases with no gene match: 10. Germline V gene sequence: CDR1 SGHTA, CDR2 FQGNSA. This CDR3 is built from 18 residues. The DNA for the CDR3 is TGTGCCAGCAGCGTTGCCGGGACAGGGATCCCTGGGGCCAACGTCCTGACTTTC. Translation gives CASSVAGTGIPGANVLTF.